The present TCR beta chain was sequenced within a study of blood T cell repertoires in COVID-19. Assay used: immunoSEQ multiplex PCR; TCRdb lists only in-frame clones, some missing. The sample holds 150,000 to 200,000 clones, over 75% seen once. Material for sequencing was peripheral blood. The clonotype originates from a man between 60 and 75 years old with acute or convalescent COVID-19.

The CDR3: CSIRQNTGELFF. CDR3 bases: TGCAGCATCAGACAGAACACCGGGGAGCTGTTTTTT. This chain joins TRBV29-1 and TRBJ2-2, with unresolved D. The germline gives CDR1 SQVTM, CDR2 ANQGSEA. Trimming took 8 bases from V and 1 from J, leaving 8 bases between them. The CDR3 loop spans 12 amino acids.